Listed here is a single TCR beta chain. Its antigen remains unidentified. Per sample, extraction of total RNA gave at least 6 micrograms in every case. The sample is drawn from a study of blood T cells in healthy people across ages. Trimming removed 5 bases at V and 4 bases at J, with 26 bases between. This CDR3 comprises 18 residues. Germline V gene data show CDR1 as MGHRA and CDR2 as YSYEKL. Notes on the study in general: Estimates based on one million T cells were treated as lower bounds. Naive CD4+ cell counts and diversity both ran higher in long-lived than in aged donors.

Primed by a sample-barcoded 5' primer and a J-beta primer mix, a second PCR proceeded for 7 to 11 cycles. Every cDNA molecule bore a tag from a template-switch adaptor containing 12 random nucleotides. One entry per CDR3 protein, called by TCRdb with MiXCR from the 5' RACE reads. Of some 1.8 million distinct CDR3 sequences listed, more than 35% are singletons. The sequence came from a human donor in good health. The sequenced sample was blood. The chain couples TRBV4-1 to TRBJ1-2, with D hard to call. The CDR3 nucleotides are TGCGCCAGCAGCAATCCGGCGCGGGATGGTGTTCGTGTCTATGGCTACACCTTC. Its translation is CASSNPARDGVRVYGYTF.